This entry lists 27 T cell receptor beta chains sequenced from one sample in a study of blood T cell repertoires in COVID-19. Produced via immunoSEQ multiplex PCR; TCRdb's table is partial and in-frame only. The sample contains around 200,000 clones, about 83% of which appear only once. The sequenced sample was peripheral blood. The receptors originated from a woman between 18 and 29 years old who had recovered from COVID-19.

The chain joins TRBV4-1 to TRBJ2-5; 8 bases align to TRBD2. V trimming: 4 bases; J trimming: 4 bases; junction bases outside the gene matches: 5. Germline V CDR1 and CDR2: MGHRA, YSYEKL. The CDR3 contains 14 residues. As DNA, the CDR3 is TGCGCCAGCAGCCCAGTAGCGGGAACAGAGACCCAGTACTTC. Its protein is CASSPVAGTETQYF.

Written as DNA, the CDR3 is TGTGCCAGCAGTCGACAGGGGAGGGATACTGAAGCTTTCTTT. Its translation: CASSRQGRDTEAFF. J is TRBJ1-1 and V is TRBV2; 8 bases are a match to TRBD1. This CDR3 is built from 14 residues. The junction had 7 bases not matched to a gene; V was cut back by 5 bases and J by 5 bases. The germline V gene encodes CDR1 SNHLY and CDR2 FYNNEI.

The chain recombines TRBV6-2 or TRBV6-3 with TRBJ2-7; D gene ambiguous. V was clipped by 5 bases and J by 2 bases, with 10 bases between them. CDR3 length equals 13 residues. Germline V gives CDR1 MNHEY, CDR2 SVGEGT. The CDR3 nucleotides are TGTGCCAGCAGTAACCGGGTCCCCTACGAGCAGTACGTC. Encoded protein: CASSNRVPYEQYV.

The chain couples TRBV6-6 to TRBJ2-2, with unresolved D. The CDR3 extends over 15 amino acids. The ends were cut back, 5 bases at V and 6 bases at J, with 16 bases in the middle. Germline loops: CDR1 MNHNY, CDR2 SVGAGI (reference sequence). In nucleotides, the CDR3 is TGTGCCAGCAGTCCGCGCAGGATTGGCGCCGGGGAGCTGTTTTTT. Protein product: CASSPRRIGAGELFF.

This clone was recorded a few times. CDR3 in DNA: TGTGCCAGCAGCCAAGAAGGACTAGCGGGGGCGTTCTCCTACAATGAGCAGTTCTTC. It yields the protein CASSQEGLAGAFSYNEQFF. The V call is TRBV3-1 (or the pseudogene TRBV3-2), the J call TRBJ2-1, with 13 bases matching TRBD2. V shed 0 bases, J shed 0 bases, and the junction held 5 bases outside the gene matches. The germline V gene encodes CDR1 LGHDT and CDR2 YNNKEL (reference sequence). The CDR3 is made up of 19 amino acids.

This clone was recorded a few times. The CDR3 region has the DNA TGTGCCAGCAGTGACGGGGGGGCCTACAATGAGCAGTTCTTC. It yields the protein CASSDGGAYNEQFF. The chain has TRBV6-4 and TRBJ2-1, with 7 bases matching TRBD2. This CDR3 contains 14 residues. Germline V gene lookup returns CDR1 MRHNA and CDR2 SNTAGT. The junction had 0 bases not matched to a gene; V was cut back by 2 bases and J by 2 bases.

This clone was observed once. The chain is built from TRBV7-2 and TRBJ2-2; 10 bases map to TRBD1. V gave up 2 bases and J gave up 5 bases; unmatched junction bases: 5. Per the germline V gene, CDR1 is SGHTA and CDR2 is FQGNSA. This CDR3 has 16 amino acids. The CDR3 DNA sequence: TGTGCCAGCAGCTTAACAGGGACAGGGGTGACCGGGGAGCTGTTTTTT. This codes for CASSLTGTGVTGELFF.

The chain combines TRBV5-1 with TRBJ2-1, with D maybe TRBD2 (5 bases). CDR1 is SGHRS, CDR2 YFSETQ, per germline. The V and J ends lost 4 bases and 10 bases respectively, with 24 bases between them. The CDR3 totals 16 residues. In DNA form, the CDR3 reads TGCGCCAGCAGCACGGCCGGCGACGGGAATGGATGGGAGCAGTTCTTC. It yields the protein CASSTAGDGNGWEQFF.

V gene TRBV4-1 combines with J gene TRBJ2-2; weak D call: TRBD2 (6 bases). V gave up 4 bases and J gave up 2 bases, with 14 bases separating them. The CDR3 is made up of 16 amino acids. Per the germline V gene, CDR1 is MGHRA and CDR2 is YSYEKL. CDR3 coding DNA: TGCGCCAGCAGCCGTGGGACTCTTCAAAACACCGGGGAGCTGTTTTTT. It is translated as CASSRGTLQNTGELFF.

The rearrangement joins TRBV2 to TRBJ2-7, with D perhaps TRBD1 (5 bases). In germline, CDR1 is SNHLY, CDR2 FYNNEI. The CDR3 consists of 13 residues. The CDR3 here is CTSSRQGSYEQYV. The CDR3 DNA sequence: TGTACAAGCAGCAGGCAGGGCTCCTACGAGCAGTACGTC.

This clone was seen just once. The rearrangement uses TRBV4-3 and TRBJ2-7, with D tentatively TRBD2 (6 bases). CDR1 is LGHNA, CDR2 YSLEER, per germline. Deletions cut 0 bases from V and 7 bases from J, with 10 bases between. The CDR3 has 13 residues. DNA of the CDR3: TGCGCCAGCAGCCAAGATCGGGCGGGGGAGCAGTACTTC. Amino acids: CASSQDRAGEQYF.

This chain links TRBV4-2 with TRBJ1-2; D is unresolved. V was trimmed by 4 bases and J by 1 base, leaving 13 bases between them. Per germline, CDR1 LGHNA and CDR2 YNFKEQ. The CDR3 has 15 amino acids. The CDR3 reads CASSPSDTINYGYTF. The CDR3 bases are TGTGCCAGCAGCCCCTCCGACACAATTAACTATGGCTACACCTTC.

The rearrangement joins TRBV4-3 to TRBJ2-1; unclear D gene. The CDR3 loop spans 15 amino acids. Germline V gives CDR1 LGHNA, CDR2 YSLEER. Trimming pared 3 bases from V and 0 bases from J, leaving 9 bases between. As DNA, the CDR3 is TGCGCCAGCAGCCAGTCCCTGAGCTCCTACAATGAGCAGTTCTTC. It translates to CASSQSLSSYNEQFF.

This rearrangement joins TRBV9 to TRBJ2-3, with TRBD2 identical over 13 bases. Trimming took 2 bases from V and 4 from J; bases not matched to a gene: 10. Germline V CDR1 and CDR2: SGDLS, YYNGEE. This CDR3 region has 18 residues. CDR3 sequence: CASSVTPGGTSGADTQYF. The CDR3 DNA is TGTGCCAGCAGCGTGACCCCCGGGGGGACTAGCGGGGCAGATACGCAGTATTTT.

The count of this clone is one. This chain uses TRBV7-9 with TRBJ2-3; TRBD2 is a possible D gene (6 bases). The ends were cut back, 5 bases at V and 2 bases at J, with 17 bases in the middle. There are 16 residues in the CDR3. CDR1 SEHNR and CDR2 FQNEAQ come from the germline V gene (reference sequence). The CDR3 DNA reads as TGTGCCAGCAGCCCACGGGGTGGGCGGGACACAGATACGCAGTATTTT. Its protein is CASSPRGGRDTDTQYF. Full variable domain (rest looked up from reference TRBV7-9 and TRBJ2-3): DTGVSQNPRHKITKRGQNVTFRCDPISEHNRLYWYRQTLGQGPEFLTYFQNEAQLEKSRLLSDRFSAERPKGSFSTLEIQRTEQGDSAMYLCASSPRGGRDTDTQYFGPGTRLTVL.

This chain uses TRBV6-5 with TRBJ1-1; possibly TRBD1 for D (5 bases). The CDR3 runs 15 residues. The germline CDR1 and CDR2 sequences are MNHEY and SVGAGI. With 5 bases removed from V and 4 bases from J, the gap between germline ends came to 17 bases. CDR3 loop: CASSPGVGGGTEAFF. DNA of the CDR3: TGTGCCAGCAGTCCGGGCGTCGGGGGTGGCACTGAAGCTTTCTTT.

The chain joins TRBV5-8 to TRBJ1-4, with 7 bases that match TRBD1. Germline assignment: CDR1 SGHTS and CDR2 YDEGEE. Unmatched junction bases numbered 13, after V lost 4 bases and J lost 10 bases. This CDR3 has 15 residues. DNA of the CDR3: TGTGCCAGCAGCCGGGGACAGATCTTCAATTCAAAACTGTTTTTT. It yields the protein CASSRGQIFNSKLFF. Drawing the rest from reference TRBV5-8 and TRBJ1-4, the complete variable domain is EAGVTQSPTHLIKTRGQQATLRCSPISGHTSVYWYQQALGLGLQFLLWYDEGEERNRGNFPPRFSGRQFPNYSSELNVNALELEDSALYLCASSRGQIFNSKLFFGSGTQLSVL.

This chain links TRBV2 with TRBJ1-5, with 7 bases that match TRBD1. Germline assignment: CDR1 SNHLY and CDR2 FYNNEI. V was pared by 5 bases and J by 4 bases, with 5 bases of the junction left unmatched. This CDR3 has 14 amino acids. The CDR3 loop reads CASSTQGRNQPQHF. CDR3 DNA sequence: TGTGCCAGCAGTACACAGGGGAGAAATCAGCCCCAGCATTTT.

The V gene is TRBV6-5, the J gene TRBJ2-7, with a possible D match to TRBD2 (6 bases). There are 15 residues in the CDR3. Trimming removed 6 bases at V and 1 base at J, with 16 bases between. CDR1 MNHEY and CDR2 SVGAGI come from the germline V gene. This CDR3 reads CASRAGGANSYEQYV. In DNA form, the CDR3 reads TGTGCCAGCAGGGCTGGAGGGGCGAATTCCTACGAGCAGTACGTC.

This chain uses TRBV7-2 with TRBJ2-5, with D tentatively TRBD2 (6 bases). Germline V gene lookup returns CDR1 SGHTA and CDR2 FQGNSA. V was clipped by 0 bases and J by 5 bases, with 13 bases between them. The CDR3 contains 15 residues. In DNA form, the CDR3 reads TGTGCCAGCAGCTTAGCGGGGGGTGTGTCGGAGACCCAGTACTTC. Its protein is CASSLAGGVSETQYF. The full variable domain, in which reference TRBV7-2 and TRBJ2-5 provide the parts outside the CDR3, is GAGVSQSPSNKVTEKGKDVELRCDPISGHTALYWYRQSLGQGLEFLIYFQGNSAPDKSGLPSDRFSAERTGGSVSTLTIQRTQQEDSAVYLCASSLAGGVSETQYFGPGTRLLVL.

V gene TRBV9 combines with J gene TRBJ1-3; 10 nucleotides align to TRBD1. The CDR3 runs to 16 residues. Germline V gene sequence: CDR1 SGDLS, CDR2 YYNGEE. The J segment lost 6 bases and the V segment lost 3 bases, leaving 9 bases of the junction unmatched. The CDR3 DNA follows: TGTGCCAGCAGCGACCCCCGGGACAGGGGAGAAAACACCATATATTTT. Residues: CASSDPRDRGENTIYF.

On this clone: One junction end disagrees with the germline gene, perhaps due to a read error. V and J are TRBV4-3 and TRBJ1-2, with TRBD1 matching over 7 bases. CDR3 length: 16 residues. Germline V CDR1 and CDR2: LGHNA, YSLEER. Here the CDR3 reads CASSQDHRGTNYGYTF. The CDR3 nucleotides are TGCGCCAGCAGTCAAGACCACAGGGGAACTAACTATGGCTACACCTTC.

The chain recombines TRBV3-1 (or the pseudogene TRBV3-2) with TRBJ1-5; a possible D gene is TRBD1 (6 bases). V lost 1 base and J 9 bases, leaving 13 bases between the germline ends. The CDR3 covers 14 residues. Germline CDR1 and CDR2: LGHDT and YNNKEL (reference sequence). CDR3 nucleotide sequence: TGTGCCAGCAGCCAAGCGGGGGGCGCGGTGCCCCAGCATTTT. Protein product: CASSQAGGAVPQHF.

This chain uses TRBV10-3 with TRBJ1-2; maybe TRBD1 (6 bases). The ends were cut back, 7 bases at V and 8 bases at J, with 11 bases in the middle. The germline CDR1 and CDR2 sequences are ENHRY and SYGVKD. CDR3 length: 11 amino acids. In nucleotides, the CDR3 is TGTGCCATCAAACACAGGGCGGGCTACACCTTC. Its protein is CAIKHRAGYTF.

As to this clone: The junction differs from germline at one of its ends, possibly a read error. The V and J genes are TRBV18 and TRBJ2-2; maybe TRBD1 (5 bases). CDR1 KGHSH and CDR2 LQKENI come from the germline V gene. CDR3 length equals 15 residues. The CDR3 sequence is CATSDLTANTGELFF. As DNA, the CDR3 is TGTGCCACCTCAGACTTGACAGCGAACACCGGGGAGCTGTTTTTT.

CDR3 coding DNA: TGTGCCAGTACTCCCTTCGGCACTAACACAGATACGCAGTATTTT. This translates into CASTPFGTNTDTQYF. The chain links TRBV19 to TRBJ2-3, with D unclear. Germline V CDR1 and CDR2: LNHDA, SQIVND (reference sequence). The CDR3 consists of 15 residues. Trimming took off 7 bases at V and 2 bases at J, with 16 bases between the two ends.

The chain employs TRBV9 and TRBJ2-1, with D possibly matching TRBD2 (6 bases). The V end was cut by 4 bases, the J end by 6 bases, with 14 bases between. Germline V gene data show CDR1 as SGDLS and CDR2 as YYNGEE. CDR3 length: 14 amino acids. The CDR3 spells CASSTSGVPNEQFF. The CDR3 DNA reads TGTGCCAGCAGCACCTCGGGAGTCCCCAATGAGCAGTTCTTC.